This is a list of T cell receptor beta chains from one sample in a study of blood T cell repertoires in COVID-19. Method: immunoSEQ multiplex PCR; TCRdb's copy keeps in-frame clones and lacks some. In the table there are about 260,000 clones, roughly 90% of which are singletons. Sequenced sample: peripheral blood. These TCRs come from a human donor in a cohort sampled during active COVID-19. Both conserved end residues are part of each CDR3. The order of the fields is CDR3 DNA, CDR3 protein, clone size, V gene, J gene, D gene. A D gene is named only where the DNA matches it firmly. Not all rows give a size; the values are once, few, many and, for expanded clones, a class.

TGCGCCAGCAGCTATTCTAGCAACGAGCAGTACTTC	CASSYSSNEQYF	-	TRBV5-1	TRBJ2-7	-
TGCAGTGCTAGTCAGGGCCGCAATGAGCAGTTCTTC	CSASQGRNEQFF	-	TRBV20-1	TRBJ2-1	-
TGTGCCACCAGCAGATCGGGACAAACGGGCCAAGAGACCCAGTACTTC	CATSRSGQTGQETQYF	-	TRBV15	TRBJ2-5	-
TGCGCCAGCAGCCAAGGTCGGTCGGGGTTCTACAATGAGCAGTTCTTC	CASSQGRSGFYNEQFF	-	TRBV4-1	TRBJ2-1	-
TGTGCCAGTAGTCCGTACTCACCGGGACTGAGCTCCCCTAGCTATGGCTACACCTTC	CASSPYSPGLSSPSYGYTF	-	TRBV19	TRBJ1-2	-
TGTGCCAGCAGTTTACCGGGGACAGGGTGGGGAAACACCATATATTTT	CASSLPGTGWGNTIYF	-	TRBV28	TRBJ1-3	TRBD1
TGTGCCAGTAGTACTCTTACGGACAGGGGGCTGAACACTGAAGCTTTCTTT	CASSTLTDRGLNTEAFF	-	TRBV19	TRBJ1-1	TRBD1
TGTGCCAGCAGTCGGCCCTACTCAAGTTCCGGGGCTGAAGCTTTCTTT	CASSRPYSSSGAEAFF	once	TRBV27	TRBJ1-1	-
TGTGCCAGCAGCTCGGACAGGGGGAGTAGCAATCAGCCCCAGCATTTT	CASSSDRGSSNQPQHF	-	TRBV7-8	TRBJ1-5	TRBD1
TGTGCCAGCAGCTCCTGGGATGAGCGGGAGTCCGATGAGCAGTTCTTC	CASSSWDERESDEQFF	-	TRBV11-2	TRBJ2-1	TRBD2
TGTGCCAGCAGTTACGGCCTAGCGGGGTATCACACCGGGGAGCTGTTTTTT	CASSYGLAGYHTGELFF	-	TRBV6-2/TRBV6-3	TRBJ2-2	TRBD2
TGTGCCAGCAGTTACTCGGGACTTTACGATGAAAAACTGTTTTTT	CASSYSGLYDEKLFF	-	TRBV6-2/TRBV6-3	TRBJ1-4	-
TGCGCCAGCAGCTTCGATTTTTCTGGGAGGTCCTTGAACACTGAAGCTTTCTTT	CASSFDFSGRSLNTEAFF	-	TRBV5-1	TRBJ1-1	-
TGTGCCAGCAAGAGGGGGAGCTCCTACGAGCAGTACTTC	CASKRGSSYEQYF	-	TRBV6-5	TRBJ2-7	-
TGTGCCAGCAGCTTGGGGGCAGCTAATGAAAAACTGTTTTTT	CASSLGAANEKLFF	-	TRBV7-9	TRBJ1-4	-
TGCGCCAGCAGCTTAGCCTGGGCAGGAGCGGGTCAAGAGACCCAGTACTTC	CASSLAWAGAGQETQYF	-	TRBV5-1	TRBJ2-5	-
TGTGCCAGCAGAACCGGGACAGGCTTGTATGGCTACACCTTC	CASRTGTGLYGYTF	few	TRBV28	TRBJ1-2	TRBD1
TGCGCCAGCAGCCGGGGACAGGGGGCGGGGGGCTACACCTTC	CASSRGQGAGGYTF	-	TRBV4-1	TRBJ1-2	TRBD1
TGTGCCAGCAGTTTAACGGGGGGAATTAACTATGGCTACACCTTC	CASSLTGGINYGYTF	-	TRBV27	TRBJ1-2	-
TGTGCCAGCAGCCAAGATACCAGGAGGTCGCACTCCTACGAGCAGTACTTC	CASSQDTRRSHSYEQYF	-	TRBV3-1/TRBV3-2	TRBJ2-7	-
TGTGCCAGCAGCCAAGATGGCAGGTCATCTGGCTACACCTTC	CASSQDGRSSGYTF	-	TRBV3-1/TRBV3-2	TRBJ1-2	-
TGTGCCAGCAGTTTGGGACAGGGGACCCCTAGCACAGATACGCAGTATTTT	CASSLGQGTPSTDTQYF	-	TRBV27	TRBJ2-3	TRBD1
TGCGCCAGCAGCCAAATACTAGCGGGGCCCTACGAGCAGTACTTC	CASSQILAGPYEQYF	-	TRBV4-1	TRBJ2-7	TRBD2
TGCGCCAGCAGCTCCCACAGGGGAGCCGTCGCTGAAGCTTTCTTT	CASSSHRGAVAEAFF	-	TRBV5-1	TRBJ1-1	TRBD1
TGTGCCAGCAGCCATGGTCCAGGGTATCGCTATGGCTACACCTTC	CASSHGPGYRYGYTF	few	TRBV3-1/TRBV3-2	TRBJ1-2	-
TGCGCCAGCAGCCAAGATCACAACACAGATACGCAGTATTTT	CASSQDHNTDTQYF	-	TRBV4-3	TRBJ2-3	-
TGTGCCAGAAGGAACCCGGGACAGGGGGCGTGTGAGCAGTACTTC	CARRNPGQGACEQYF	-	TRBV2	TRBJ2-7	TRBD1
TGTGCCAGCAGTTTAAGGACAGGAAGAGGTTCCTACGAGCAGTACTTC	CASSLRTGRGSYEQYF	-	TRBV27	TRBJ2-7	TRBD1
TGTGCCACCAGTGGACGCGTCAGCGAAGCATTCTCCTACAATGAGCAGTTCTTC	CATSGRVSEAFSYNEQFF	-	TRBV24-1	TRBJ2-1	-
TGTGCCAGCAGCAGCGACTTTTACGAGCAGTACTTC	CASSSDFYEQYF	-	TRBV2	TRBJ2-7	-
TGCGCCAGCAGCCAAGGATCCAGGCTAGCCGGCTACTCCTACGAGCAGTACTTC	CASSQGSRLAGYSYEQYF	once	TRBV4-3	TRBJ2-7	-
TGTGCCATCGGGCGGACAGGGGTTAACTATGGCTACACCTTC	CAIGRTGVNYGYTF	few	TRBV10-3	TRBJ1-2	TRBD1
TGTGCCAGCAGTTACGACAGCTACGAGCAGTACTTC	CASSYDSYEQYF	few	TRBV6-5	TRBJ2-7	-
TGTGCCAGCAGTTACTCCGCAGGGACAGGGCTCGACGAGCAGTACTTC	CASSYSAGTGLDEQYF	-	TRBV6-6	TRBJ2-7	TRBD1
TGTGCCAGCAGCCAAGCGGGACAGGGGATTGATGGCGGGGAGCTGTTTTTT	CASSQAGQGIDGGELFF	-	TRBV3-1/TRBV3-2	TRBJ2-2	TRBD1
TGTGCCAGCAGCGTAGACCCGCGGGGGGAAGTTCACGGAAACACCATATATTTT	CASSVDPRGEVHGNTIYF	-	TRBV9	TRBJ1-3	-
TGTGCCAGCAGTGAAGTAGCGGGGGAACAAGAGACCCAGTACTTC	CASSEVAGEQETQYF	-	TRBV6-1	TRBJ2-5	TRBD2
TGCAGCGTTGAAGAAGGACAGGGAGAGACCCAGTACTTC	CSVEEGQGETQYF	-	TRBV29-1	TRBJ2-5	TRBD1
TGTGCCAGCACCCGTCTAGCCGGGGAAGCCAATCAGCCCCAGCATTTT	CASTRLAGEANQPQHF	-	TRBV6-6	TRBJ1-5	-
TGTGCCAGCAGCTCTCAGAGAGGAGCCGCTGGAAACACCATATATTTT	CASSSQRGAAGNTIYF	-	TRBV11-2	TRBJ1-3	-
TGTGCCAGCACGGCTGGGCCGTCCTATTCACCCCTCCACTTT	CASTAGPSYSPLHF	few	TRBV6-6	TRBJ1-6	-
TGTGCCAGCAGTTACTCGCTCGGAGCCGGCGAAGCTTTCTTT	CASSYSLGAGEAFF	-	TRBV6-6	TRBJ1-1	-
TGTGCCAGCAGTGAGGGGACTAGCGGGAACCCAGATACGCAGTATTTT	CASSEGTSGNPDTQYF	-	TRBV25-1	TRBJ2-3	TRBD2
TGTGCCAGTAGTTTGACAGGGGGGAACGAGCAGTACTTC	CASSLTGGNEQYF	-	TRBV19	TRBJ2-7	TRBD1
TGTGCCAGCAGTTGGCGGGCCGGACGGGGGGAACAAGAGAGGCAGTACTTC	CASSWRAGRGEQERQYF	once	TRBV6-2/TRBV6-3	TRBJ2-5	TRBD2
TGTGCCAGCAGCGAAGGGAGCTGGATTTATAATTCACCCCTCCACTTT	CASSEGSWIYNSPLHF	few	TRBV7-2	TRBJ1-6	-
TGTGCCAGCAGTACGACAGGGGAAGAGCAGCCCCAGCATTTT	CASSTTGEEQPQHF	-	TRBV27	TRBJ1-5	TRBD1
TGTGCCATCAGTGAGTCGCCGGGGGGGGTAAGTTTC	CAISESPGGVSF	once	TRBV10-3	TRBJ1-1	-
TGTGCCAGCGCTAGCGAGAGAAACACCATATATTTT	CASASERNTIYF	-	TRBV7-9	TRBJ1-3	-